The T cell receptor (beta chain) under discussion was sequenced for a study of blood T cell repertoires in COVID-19. At the level of the study: COVID-19 samples collected from the United States, Italy and Spain covered acute and convalescent phases. T cells, B-cell-depleted T cells, or PBMCs provided the cDNA or gDNA that served as material.

In this sample, this clone turned up a few times. Authors' analysis steps: The assay estimated nucleated cells by amplifying reference gene primers. Profiled with immunoSEQ multiplex PCR; TCRdb holds only in-frame clones, not every one. The V and J calls and clone size were taken over from that table, and D and trimming were inferred from the DNA. The sample lists approximately 100,000 clones, 75% to 90% occurring once. The CDR3 has 16 amino acids. The germline gives CDR1 KGHSH, CDR2 LQKENI. Trimming took 1 base from V and 5 from J; bases not matched to a gene: 8. The rearrangement links TRBV18 to TRBJ2-4; 7 nucleotides match TRBD2. The sample was peripheral blood. This TCR derives from a woman older than 75 with acute or convalescent COVID-19. The CDR3 loop is CASSPLGRGRENIQYF. CDR3 coding DNA: TGTGCCAGCTCACCACTGGGGAGGGGCAGGGAAAACATTCAGTACTTC.